These T cell receptor beta chains were read from a single sample in a study of early T cells in non-severe SARS-CoV-2 infection. TCRdb re-called the 5' RACE reads with MiXCR, one entry per CDR3 protein. The sample records roughly 64,000 distinct CDR3 sequences, around 13% being singletons. Sequencing was performed on whole blood. The receptors were gathered from an adult who was a healthcare worker with PCR-confirmed SARS-CoV-2 infection or an uninfected control (not recorded which). CDR3s include the opening cysteine and the closing phenylalanine or tryptophan. The D gene is left open where the match is weak. Clone size is not always given. Where it is, it says once, few, many or a class for expanded clones.

j_call,clone_size,d_call,v_call,cdr3_nt,cdr3_aa
TRBJ1-2,few,.,TRBV7-8,TGTGCCAGCAGCTTAGCCATGGCTAACTATGGCTACACCTTC,CASSLAMANYGYTF
TRBJ2-7,few,TRBD1,TRBV20-1,TGCAGTGCCACCTCTAACGTCGAACAGGGGAGCTACGAGCAGTACTTC,CSATSNVEQGSYEQYF
TRBJ2-5,few,.,TRBV5-1,TGCGCCAGCAGCTGGTGGTCGGGGGAGCCGGAGACCCAGTACTTC,CASSWWSGEPETQYF
TRBJ2-2,many,.,TRBV7-3,TGTGCCAGTGGGACGACGAACACCGGGGAGCTGTTTTTT,CASGTTNTGELFF
TRBJ1-1,few,.,TRBV11-2,TGTGCCAGCAGCCGCCCCAAACCCTCGGGGTCTGAAGCTTTCTTT,CASSRPKPSGSEAFF
TRBJ2-7,few,TRBD1,TRBV9,TGTGCCAGCAGCGGCCGGGACAGCCTCTACGAGCAGTACTTC,CASSGRDSLYEQYF
TRBJ2-2,.,TRBD2,TRBV25-1,TGTGCCAGCAGTGAGGGAGGGACTAGCAAGGCCGGGGAGCTGTTTTTT,CASSEGGTSKAGELFF
TRBJ1-1,many,.,TRBV10-3,TGTGCCATCAGTAGCAGGGGATACGACACTGAAGCTTTCTTT,CAISSRGYDTEAFF
TRBJ1-1,.,.,TRBV5-1,TGCGCCAGCAGCTTGGCCTACAGGGTGAACACTGAAGCTTTCTTT,CASSLAYRVNTEAFF
TRBJ1-5,.,.,TRBV4-3,TGCGCCAGCAGCCCTGCAGTGGACCAGCCCCAGCATTTT,CASSPAVDQPQHF
TRBJ2-6,few,.,TRBV30,TGTGCCTGTCGGGGGAGCGGGGCCAACGTCCTGACTTTC,CACRGSGANVLTF
TRBJ2-1,many,.,TRBV9,TGTGCCAGCAGCGTAGCGGGGGATAGCTCCTACAATGAGCAGTTCTTC,CASSVAGDSSYNEQFF
TRBJ2-2,few,.,TRBV24-1,TGTGCCACCAGTGAACAGGGCCGGGACACCGGGGAGCTGTTTTTT,CATSEQGRDTGELFF
TRBJ2-5,many,TRBD1,TRBV7-8,TGTGCCAGCAGCTTAGCTAGGGGGCCCCAAGAGACCCAGTACTTC,CASSLARGPQETQYF
TRBJ2-2,.,TRBD2,TRBV5-6,TGTGCCAGCAGCCCGTGGACTAGGATAAACACCGGGGAGCTGTTTTTT,CASSPWTRINTGELFF
TRBJ1-1,.,.,TRBV5-1,TGCGCCAGCAGCGTGGGGGCTGGGGAAGCTTTCTTT,CASSVGAGEAFF
TRBJ2-2,few,.,TRBV11-2,TGTGCCAGCAGCTTAGGTTCCCAAAGTGAGCTGTTTTTT,CASSLGSQSELFF
TRBJ1-1,.,.,TRBV12-2,TGTGCAAGTCGCTTAGCGCGCCGGGTGACCACTGAAGCTTTCTTT,CASRLARRVTTEAFF
TRBJ2-5,.,.,TRBV29-1,TGCAGCGTTGACACCCAAGAGACCCAGTACTTC,CSVDTQETQYF
TRBJ2-2,.,.,TRBV6-5,TGTGCCAGCAGTTACTCGAGGGGCACCGGGGAGCTGTTTTTT,CASSYSRGTGELFF
TRBJ2-7,.,TRBD1,TRBV7-6,TGTGCCAGCAGCCCAGGACAGGGAGGACAGTACTTC,CASSPGQGGQYF
TRBJ1-1,.,.,TRBV19,TGTGCCAGTAGTCTCTCAGCGAAGACTGAAGCTTTCTTT,CASSLSAKTEAFF
TRBJ2-5,many,.,TRBV5-1,TGCGCCAGCAGCTTGGAATCGGGGTACCAAGAGACCCAGTACTTC,CASSLESGYQETQYF
TRBJ2-7,.,TRBD1,TRBV4-3,TGCGCCAGCAGCCACCTTGGGACAGGGGAGTACGAGCAGTACTTC,CASSHLGTGEYEQYF
TRBJ1-4,few,.,TRBV6-6,TGTGCCAGCAGTTACCCGGGCAGGGGAGGTGAAAAACTGTTTTTT,CASSYPGRGGEKLFF
TRBJ2-7,many,TRBD1,TRBV20-1,TGCAGTGCCACTCAGGGGGCGGGAGAGCAGTACTTC,CSATQGAGEQYF
TRBJ2-3,few,TRBD2,TRBV12-5,TGTGCTAGTGCTATTAGCGGGAGCACAGATACGCAGTATTTT,CASAISGSTDTQYF
TRBJ1-1,.,.,TRBV30,TGTGCCTGGAGTTGGGGAGGGAACACTGAAGCTTTCTTT,CAWSWGGNTEAFF
TRBJ2-3,few,.,TRBV29-1,TGCAGCGTTACTCCTAGCACAGATACGCAGTATTTT,CSVTPSTDTQYF
TRBJ2-1,.,.,TRBV20-1,TGCAGTGCTAGAGAGAGGACTCCGAGCTCCTACAATGAGCAGTTCTTC,CSARERTPSSYNEQFF
TRBJ2-7,once,.,TRBV6-2/TRBV6-3,TGTGCCAGCAGTTACTCTTCCCACGAGCAGTACTTC,CASSYSSHEQYF
TRBJ2-7,few,.,TRBV28,TGTGCCAGTGGCGAGCAGTACTTC,CASGEQYF
TRBJ1-6,once,.,TRBV20-1,TGCAGTGCTAGCTCTGGGAATTCACCCCTCCACTTT,CSASSGNSPLHF
TRBJ2-3,many,.,TRBV6-6,TGTGCCAGCAGTTACTTCTCGGACAGCTATACGCAGTATTTT,CASSYFSDSYTQYF
TRBJ1-2,few,.,TRBV27,TGTGCCAGCAGTGCCGCCGGGCAGCACCCTAACTATGGCTACACCTTC,CASSAAGQHPNYGYTF
TRBJ1-1,.,.,TRBV14,TGTGCCAGCAGCTCAAGGACGGCCATGAACACTGAAGCTTTCTTT,CASSSRTAMNTEAFF
TRBJ2-7,few,TRBD2,TRBV5-1,TGCGCCAGCAGCTTGCGCGGGGGCGAGCAGTACTTC,CASSLRGGEQYF
TRBJ2-3,.,TRBD2,TRBV10-3,TGTGCCATCAGTGAGTCTAGCGGGGGGGTCACAGATACGCAGTATTTT,CAISESSGGVTDTQYF
TRBJ1-1,few,.,TRBV21-1,TGTGCCAGCAGCAAAGCGGCAGGCGAGGGCACTGAAGCTTTCTTT,CASSKAAGEGTEAFF
TRBJ1-6,.,.,TRBV14,TGTGCCAGCAGCCCTACAAAAACAGGGATCGGATCACCCCTCCACTTT,CASSPTKTGIGSPLHF
TRBJ2-7,few,.,TRBV25-1,TGTGCCAGCAGCGACCGCCTAAAACCCCCTTACGAGCAGTACTTC,CASSDRLKPPYEQYF
TRBJ1-6,.,.,TRBV30,TGTGCCTGGTCCCCCGGGACCCGCTCCTATAATTCACCCCTCCACTTT,CAWSPGTRSYNSPLHF